The sequence of this TCR beta chain was determined in a study of blood T cell repertoires in COVID-19. For the study at large: Samples came from the United States, Italy and Spain, spanning acute and convalescent COVID-19. The cDNA or gDNA used as material had been derived from T cells, B-cell-depleted T cells, or PBMCs.

Authors' analysis steps: Scientists estimated how many nucleated cells there were by amplifying reference gene primers. Profiling relied on immunoSEQ multiplex PCR, and the TCRdb table lists in-frame clones only, not all of them. V and J calls and clone size follow that table, whereas D and trimming were derived from the DNA. The table has tens of thousands of clones, 87% seen once. Sample: peripheral blood. The clonotype comes from a man older than 75 in a cohort sampled during active COVID-19.

Written as DNA, the CDR3 is TGTGCCAGCAGCCCCCGACTGAGCACAGATACGCAGTATTTT. It is translated as CASSPRLSTDTQYF. The J gene is TRBJ2-3, the V gene TRBV9, with no clear D. Germline V gene sequence: CDR1 SGDLS, CDR2 YYNGEE. This CDR3 region has 14 residues. V lost 4 bases and J 0 bases, leaving 9 bases between the germline ends. Full variable domain (outside the CDR3, taken from reference TRBV9 and TRBJ2-3): DSGVTQTPKHLITATGQRVTLRCSPRSGDLSVYWYQQSLDQGLQFLIQYYNGEERAKGNILERFSAQQFPDLHSELNLSSLELGDSALYFCASSPRLSTDTQYFGPGTRLTVL.